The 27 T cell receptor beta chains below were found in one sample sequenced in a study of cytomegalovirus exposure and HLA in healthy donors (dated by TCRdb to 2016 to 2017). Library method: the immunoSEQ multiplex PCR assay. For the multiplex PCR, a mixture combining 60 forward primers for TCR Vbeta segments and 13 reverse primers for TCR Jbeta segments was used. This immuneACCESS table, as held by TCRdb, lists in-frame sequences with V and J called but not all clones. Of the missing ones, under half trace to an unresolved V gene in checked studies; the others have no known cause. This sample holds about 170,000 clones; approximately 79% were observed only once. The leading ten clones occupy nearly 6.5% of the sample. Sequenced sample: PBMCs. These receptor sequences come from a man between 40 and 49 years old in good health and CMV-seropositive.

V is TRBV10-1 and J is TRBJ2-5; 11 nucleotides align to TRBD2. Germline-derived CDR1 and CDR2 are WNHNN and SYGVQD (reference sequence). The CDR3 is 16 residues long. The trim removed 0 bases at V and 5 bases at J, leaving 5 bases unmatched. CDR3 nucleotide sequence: TGCGCCAGCAGTGAGTCTAGCGGGAGGGCCTGGGAGACCCAGTACTTC. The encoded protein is CASSESSGRAWETQYF.

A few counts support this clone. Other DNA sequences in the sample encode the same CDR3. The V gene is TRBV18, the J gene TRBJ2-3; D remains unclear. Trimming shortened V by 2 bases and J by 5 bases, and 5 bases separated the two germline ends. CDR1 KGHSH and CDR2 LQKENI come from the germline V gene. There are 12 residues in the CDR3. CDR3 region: CASSPSGDTQYF. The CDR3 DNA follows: TGTGCCAGCTCACCATCGGGAGATACGCAGTATTTT.

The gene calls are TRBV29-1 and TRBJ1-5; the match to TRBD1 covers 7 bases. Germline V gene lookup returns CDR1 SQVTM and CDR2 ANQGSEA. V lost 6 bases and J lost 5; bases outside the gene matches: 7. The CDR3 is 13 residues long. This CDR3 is CSVKDRLDQPQHF. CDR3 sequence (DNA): TGCAGCGTCAAGGACAGGTTAGATCAGCCCCAGCATTTT.

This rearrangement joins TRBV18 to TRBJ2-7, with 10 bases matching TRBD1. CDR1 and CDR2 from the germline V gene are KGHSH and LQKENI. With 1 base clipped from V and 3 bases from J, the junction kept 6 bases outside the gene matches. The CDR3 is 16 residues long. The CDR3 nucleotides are TGTGCCAGCTCACCACTCGAGGGGACAGGGGACTACGAGCAGTACTTC. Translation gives CASSPLEGTGDYEQYF.

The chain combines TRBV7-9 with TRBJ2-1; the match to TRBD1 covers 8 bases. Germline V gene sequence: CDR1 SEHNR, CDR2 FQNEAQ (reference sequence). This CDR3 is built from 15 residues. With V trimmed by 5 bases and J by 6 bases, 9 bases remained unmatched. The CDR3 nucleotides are TGTGCCAGCAGCCTAAGACAGGGGATTTCCAATGAGCAGTTCTTC. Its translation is CASSLRQGISNEQFF.

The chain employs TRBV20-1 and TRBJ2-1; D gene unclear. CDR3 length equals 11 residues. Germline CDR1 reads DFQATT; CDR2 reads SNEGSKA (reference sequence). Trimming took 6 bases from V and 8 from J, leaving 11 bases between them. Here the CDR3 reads CSATSRDEQFF. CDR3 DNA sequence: TGCAGTGCCACCTCTAGAGATGAGCAGTTCTTC.

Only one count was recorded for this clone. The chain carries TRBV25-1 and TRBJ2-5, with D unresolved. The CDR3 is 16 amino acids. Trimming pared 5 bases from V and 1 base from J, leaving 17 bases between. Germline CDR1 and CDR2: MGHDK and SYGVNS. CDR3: CASSLMASRFQETQYF. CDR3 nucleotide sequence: TGTGCCAGCAGTTTAATGGCTAGTAGGTTCCAAGAGACCCAGTACTTC.

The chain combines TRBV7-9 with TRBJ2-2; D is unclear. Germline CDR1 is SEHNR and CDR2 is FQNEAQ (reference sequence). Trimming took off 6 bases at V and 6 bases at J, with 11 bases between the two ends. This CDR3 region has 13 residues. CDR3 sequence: CASRVTAAGELFF. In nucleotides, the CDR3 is TGTGCCAGCAGGGTAACTGCGGCCGGGGAGCTGTTTTTT.

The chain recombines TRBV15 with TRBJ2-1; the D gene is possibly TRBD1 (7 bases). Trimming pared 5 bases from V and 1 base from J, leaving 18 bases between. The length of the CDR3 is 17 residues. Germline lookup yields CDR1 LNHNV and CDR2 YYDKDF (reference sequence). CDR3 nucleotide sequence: TGTGCCACCAGCGTGGGGCAGGGGGGCGTATCCTACAATGAGCAGTTCTTC. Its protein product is CATSVGQGGVSYNEQFF. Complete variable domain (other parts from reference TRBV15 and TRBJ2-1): DAMVIQNPRYQVTQFGKPVTLSCSQTLNHNVMYWYQQKSSQAPKLLFHYYDKDFNNEADTPDNFQSRRPNTSFCFLDIRSPGLGDTAMYLCATSVGQGGVSYNEQFFGPGTRLTVL.

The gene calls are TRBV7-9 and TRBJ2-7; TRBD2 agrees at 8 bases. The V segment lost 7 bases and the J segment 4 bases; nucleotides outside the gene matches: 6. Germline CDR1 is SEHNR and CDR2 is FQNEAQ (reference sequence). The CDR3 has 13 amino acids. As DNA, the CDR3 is TGTGCCAGCACGCGTAGCGGGATTTACGAGCAGTACTTC. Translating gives CASTRSGIYEQYF.

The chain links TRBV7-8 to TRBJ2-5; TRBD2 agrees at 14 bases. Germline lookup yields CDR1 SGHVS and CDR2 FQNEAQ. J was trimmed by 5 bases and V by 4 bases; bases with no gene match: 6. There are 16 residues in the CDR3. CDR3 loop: CASSSGLAGERETQYF. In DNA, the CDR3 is TGTGCCAGCAGCTCGGGACTAGCGGGAGAACGGGAGACCCAGTACTTC.

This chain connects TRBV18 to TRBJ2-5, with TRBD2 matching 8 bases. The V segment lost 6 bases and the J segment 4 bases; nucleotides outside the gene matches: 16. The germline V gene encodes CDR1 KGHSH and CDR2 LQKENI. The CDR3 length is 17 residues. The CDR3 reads CASSNSHPSGSRETQYF. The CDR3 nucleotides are TGTGCCAGCTCTAATTCTCACCCCAGCGGGAGCCGAGAGACCCAGTACTTC.

CDR3 nucleotide sequence: TGTGCCTGGAGTGTCTTCGGAGGCAATCAGCCCCAGCATTTT. Its protein product is CAWSVFGGNQPQHF. This rearrangement joins TRBV30 to TRBJ1-5; D is ambiguous. Germline assignment: CDR1 GTSNPN and CDR2 SVGIG (reference sequence). Trimming cost V 0 bases and J 2 bases, with 8 bases left between them. This CDR3 region has 14 residues.

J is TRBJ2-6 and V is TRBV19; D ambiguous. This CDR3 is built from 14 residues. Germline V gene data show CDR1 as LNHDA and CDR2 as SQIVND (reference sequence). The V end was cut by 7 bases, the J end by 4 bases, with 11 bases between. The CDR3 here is CASTPIVGANVLTF. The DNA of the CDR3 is TGTGCCAGTACACCTATCGTCGGGGCCAACGTCCTGACTTTC.

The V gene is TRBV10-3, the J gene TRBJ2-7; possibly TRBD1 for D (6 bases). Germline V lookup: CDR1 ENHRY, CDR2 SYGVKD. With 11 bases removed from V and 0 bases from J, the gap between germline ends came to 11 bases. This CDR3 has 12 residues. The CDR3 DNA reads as TGTGCCTCAGGGGAGTCCTCCTACGAGCAGTACTTC. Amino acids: CASGESSYEQYF.

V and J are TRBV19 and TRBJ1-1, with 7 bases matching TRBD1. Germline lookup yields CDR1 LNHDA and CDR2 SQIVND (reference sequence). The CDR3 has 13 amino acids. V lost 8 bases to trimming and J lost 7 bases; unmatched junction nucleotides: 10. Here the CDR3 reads CASGSGQTLEAFF. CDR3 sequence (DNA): TGTGCCAGTGGGTCGGGACAGACCCTTGAAGCTTTCTTT.

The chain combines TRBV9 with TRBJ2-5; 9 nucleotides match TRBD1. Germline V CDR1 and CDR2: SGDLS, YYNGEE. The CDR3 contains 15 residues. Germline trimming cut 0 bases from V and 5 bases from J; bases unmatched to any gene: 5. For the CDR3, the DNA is TGTGCCAGCAGCGTAGCGGACAGGGGCTCGGAGACCCAGTACTTC. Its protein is CASSVADRGSETQYF. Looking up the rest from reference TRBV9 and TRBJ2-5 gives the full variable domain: DSGVTQTPKHLITATGQRVTLRCSPRSGDLSVYWYQQSLDQGLQFLIQYYNGEERAKGNILERFSAQQFPDLHSELNLSSLELGDSALYFCASSVADRGSETQYFGPGTRLLVL.

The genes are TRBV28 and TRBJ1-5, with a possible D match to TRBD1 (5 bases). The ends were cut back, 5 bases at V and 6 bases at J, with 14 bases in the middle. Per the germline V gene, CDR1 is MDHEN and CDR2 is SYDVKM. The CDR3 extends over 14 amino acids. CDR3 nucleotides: TGTGCCAGCAGTCGGGGGGGGACGGGTCAGCCCCAGCATTTT. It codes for CASSRGGTGQPQHF.

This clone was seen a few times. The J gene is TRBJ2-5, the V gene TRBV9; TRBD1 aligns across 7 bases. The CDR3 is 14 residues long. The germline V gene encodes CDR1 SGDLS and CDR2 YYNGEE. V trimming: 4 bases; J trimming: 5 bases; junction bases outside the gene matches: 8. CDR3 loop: CASSSPGGVETQYF. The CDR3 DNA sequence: TGTGCCAGCAGCTCCCCAGGGGGTGTGGAGACCCAGTACTTC.

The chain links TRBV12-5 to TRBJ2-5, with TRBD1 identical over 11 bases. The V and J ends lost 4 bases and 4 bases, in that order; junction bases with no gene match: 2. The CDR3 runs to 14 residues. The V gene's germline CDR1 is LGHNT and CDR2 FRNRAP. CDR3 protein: CASGWGQGVETQYF. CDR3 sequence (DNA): TGTGCTAGTGGTTGGGGACAGGGGGTAGAGACCCAGTACTTC.

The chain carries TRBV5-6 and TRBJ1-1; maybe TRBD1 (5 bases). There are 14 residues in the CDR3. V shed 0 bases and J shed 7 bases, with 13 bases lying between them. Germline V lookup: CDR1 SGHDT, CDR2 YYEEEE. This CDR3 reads CASSLGRAGGEAFF. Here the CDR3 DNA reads TGTGCCAGCAGCTTGGGCAGGGCGGGGGGTGAAGCTTTCTTT.

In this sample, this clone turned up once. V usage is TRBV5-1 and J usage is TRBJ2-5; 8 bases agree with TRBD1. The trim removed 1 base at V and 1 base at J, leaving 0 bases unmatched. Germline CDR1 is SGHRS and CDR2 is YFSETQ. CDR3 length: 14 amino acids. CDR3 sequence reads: CASSLTGGQETQYF. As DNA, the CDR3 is TGCGCCAGCAGCTTGACAGGGGGCCAAGAGACCCAGTACTTC.

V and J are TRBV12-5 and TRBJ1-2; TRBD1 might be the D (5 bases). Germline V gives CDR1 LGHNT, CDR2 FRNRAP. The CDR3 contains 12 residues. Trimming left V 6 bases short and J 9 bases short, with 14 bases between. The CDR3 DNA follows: TGTGCTAGTGGACCAGACAGTTGGCGCTACACCTTC. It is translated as CASGPDSWRYTF.

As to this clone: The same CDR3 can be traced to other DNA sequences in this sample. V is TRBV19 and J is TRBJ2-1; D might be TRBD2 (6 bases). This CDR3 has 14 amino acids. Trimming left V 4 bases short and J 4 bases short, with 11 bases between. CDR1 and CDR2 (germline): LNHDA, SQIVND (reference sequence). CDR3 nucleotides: TGTGCCAGTAGTAGCGGAGGGGATTACAATGAGCAGTTCTTC. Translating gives CASSSGGDYNEQFF.

This CDR3 reads CATSRDPRTYEQYF. The CDR3 DNA is TGTGCCACCAGCAGAGATCCCAGAACCTACGAGCAGTACTTC. The V and J genes are TRBV15 and TRBJ2-7; D is ambiguous. The V end was cut by 0 bases, the J end by 2 bases, with 8 bases between. This CDR3 spans 14 amino acids. In germline, CDR1 is LNHNV, CDR2 YYDKDF (reference sequence).

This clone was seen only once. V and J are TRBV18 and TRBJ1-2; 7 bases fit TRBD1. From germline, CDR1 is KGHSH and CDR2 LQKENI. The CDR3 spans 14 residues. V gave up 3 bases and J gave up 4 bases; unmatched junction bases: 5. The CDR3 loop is CASSPSDRIYGYTF. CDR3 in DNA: TGTGCCAGCTCACCTTCGGACAGGATCTATGGCTACACCTTC.

The DNA for the CDR3 is TGTGCCAGCAGACGGGGGACGGACAATCAGCCCCAGCATTTT. Amino acids: CASRRGTDNQPQHF. The genes are TRBV2 and TRBJ1-5; D might be TRBD1 (5 bases). Germline loops: CDR1 SNHLY, CDR2 FYNNEI. The CDR3 totals 14 residues. Trimming took off 6 bases at V and 3 bases at J, with 12 bases between the two ends.